A selection of T cell receptor beta chains follows, all from one sample in a study of patients and donors after allogeneic stem cell transplantation. TCRdb passed the RT-PCR reads through MiXCR, listing each CDR3 protein once. In the table there are tens of thousands of distinct CDR3 sequences, about 48% of which are singletons. Sequences were obtained from blood, either unsorted or a sorted T cell fraction (not recorded which). Receptors were obtained from a human donor who was either an allogeneic HSCT recipient or a stem cell or donor lymphocyte infusion donor (not recorded which). It is not recorded whose cells these are; they may come from a transplant donor. Both conserved end residues are part of each CDR3. The D gene is left open where the match is weak. Clone size is not always given. Where it is, it says once, few, many or a class for expanded clones.

cdr3_aa,cdr3_nt,v_call,d_call,clone_size,j_call
CASSMYRVSNYGYTF,TGTGCCAGCAGTATGTACAGGGTGTCTAACTATGGCTACACCTTC,TRBV27,.,few,TRBJ1-2
CSVSQGMNQPQHF,TGCAGCGTTTCACAGGGTATGAATCAGCCCCAGCATTTT,TRBV29-1,.,.,TRBJ1-5
CASSFGQGVNEKLFF,TGTGCCAGCAGTTTCGGACAGGGTGTTAATGAAAAACTGTTTTTT,TRBV12-3/TRBV12-4,TRBD1,.,TRBJ1-4
CASSPRDRNTEAFF,TGTGCCAGCAGTCCCCGGGACAGAAACACTGAAGCTTTCTTT,TRBV12-3/TRBV12-4,TRBD1,.,TRBJ1-1
CASSALDRAAEQFF,TGTGCCAGCAGCGCCCTAGACAGGGCGGCCGAGCAGTTCTTC,TRBV7-3,TRBD1,.,TRBJ2-1
CASSVAPSRPGEKLFF,TGTGCCAGCAGCGTAGCACCCTCAAGACCAGGCGAAAAACTGTTTTTT,TRBV9,.,few,TRBJ1-4
CSARDPLAGDRELFF,TGCAGTGCTAGAGATCCGCTAGCGGGAGACCGGGAGCTGTTTTTT,TRBV20-1,TRBD2,.,TRBJ2-2
CASSFPTTNEKLFF,TGTGCCAGCAGTTTTCCAACAACTAATGAAAAACTGTTTTTT,TRBV27,.,few,TRBJ1-4
CASSPGTGGFSNQPQHF,TGTGCCAGCTCACCAGGCACAGGGGGCTTCAGCAATCAGCCCCAGCATTTT,TRBV18,TRBD1,few,TRBJ1-5
CASSLTTGQRYGYTF,TGTGCCAGCAGCCTTACGACAGGGCAGCGCTATGGCTACACCTTC,TRBV27,TRBD1,few,TRBJ1-2
CASSLGPLQYF,TGTGCCAGCAGCTTAGGTCCGCTACAGTACTTC,TRBV13,.,.,TRBJ2-7
CASSPFRGQGSGNTIYF,TGTGCCAGCTCACCATTCCGAGGACAGGGCTCTGGAAACACCATATATTTT,TRBV18,TRBD1,.,TRBJ1-3
CASSQTDTSYGYTF,TGTGCCAGCAGCCAAACTGACACTTCGTATGGCTACACCTTC,TRBV7-8,.,.,TRBJ1-2
CASSPKQGLHSPLHF,TGTGCCAGCAGCCCTAAACAGGGTCTACATTCACCCCTCCACTTT,TRBV6-5,.,few,TRBJ1-6
CASGALGGHQPQHF,TGTGCCAGCGGTGCTTTAGGGGGGCATCAGCCCCAGCATTTT,TRBV27,.,once,TRBJ1-5
CASSPMGRDEAFF,TGTGCCAGCAGCCCAATGGGCCGGGATGAAGCTTTCTTT,TRBV7-9,.,.,TRBJ1-1
CASSQGHTYQPQHF,TGTGCCAGCAGTCAGGGACACACCTATCAGCCCCAGCATTTT,TRBV6-2/TRBV6-3,.,.,TRBJ1-5
CASSVGVGQGNTGELFF,TGTGCCAGCAGCGTAGGGGTAGGACAGGGGAACACCGGGGAGCTGTTTTTT,TRBV9,TRBD1,once,TRBJ2-2
CASSTGTSNQPQHF,TGTGCCAGCAGCACCGGGACCTCTAATCAGCCCCAGCATTTT,TRBV7-9,.,few,TRBJ1-5
CSAPRDRGPLMNTEAFF,TGCAGTGCCCCCCGGGACAGGGGGCCCCTTATGAACACTGAAGCTTTCTTT,TRBV20-1,TRBD1,.,TRBJ1-1
CSVETRGQGGYTF,TGCAGCGTTGAAACCCGGGGACAGGGGGGCTACACCTTC,TRBV29-1,TRBD1,few,TRBJ1-2
CASSSGVKGYTF,TGTGCCAGCAGCTCCGGAGTGAAGGGCTACACCTTC,TRBV7-9,.,.,TRBJ1-2
CSGTAGGMNTEAFF,TGCAGCGGTACGGCAGGGGGAATGAACACTGAAGCTTTCTTT,TRBV29-1,TRBD1,.,TRBJ1-1
CAISEGQNNQPQHF,TGTGCCATCAGTGAGGGGCAGAACAATCAGCCCCAGCATTTT,TRBV10-3,.,.,TRBJ1-5
CASSLEETRGPQHF,TGTGCCAGCAGCTTAGAAGAAACCAGGGGGCCCCAGCATTTT,TRBV7-9,.,.,TRBJ1-5
CASNSPDREPFGYGYTF,TGTGCCAGCAACTCCCCGGACAGGGAACCATTTGGCTATGGCTACACCTTC,TRBV28,TRBD1,.,TRBJ1-2
CASSQDRQGHSGNTIYF,TGCGCCAGCAGCCAAGACAGACAGGGGCACTCTGGAAACACCATATATTTT,TRBV4-3,TRBD1,few,TRBJ1-3
CASSLELTRAVYTEAFF,TGTGCCAGCAGCTTGGAGCTTACGCGGGCTGTATACACTGAAGCTTTCTTT,TRBV5-6,.,.,TRBJ1-1
CASSKARADSYNEQFF,TGCGCCAGCAGCAAGGCTAGGGCAGACTCCTACAATGAGCAGTTCTTC,TRBV4-3,.,.,TRBJ2-1
CASSSPWGDYGYTF,TGTGCCAGCAGTTCCCCTTGGGGAGACTATGGCTACACCTTC,TRBV28,.,few,TRBJ1-2
CASSQDPGGWSYGYTF,TGCGCCAGCAGCCAAGATCCAGGGGGCTGGAGCTATGGCTACACCTTC,TRBV4-3,TRBD1,few,TRBJ1-2
CASSHPSNPGEKLFF,TGCGCCAGCAGCCACCCTTCAAACCCGGGAGAAAAACTGTTTTTT,TRBV4-1,.,.,TRBJ1-4
CASSSTGWGDGTEAFF,TGTGCCAGCAGTTCAACAGGATGGGGGGACGGCACTGAAGCTTTCTTT,TRBV27,.,few,TRBJ1-1
CASSVGLAESPSSYEQYF,TGTGCCAGCAGCGTAGGACTAGCGGAATCCCCGAGCTCCTACGAGCAGTACTTC,TRBV9,TRBD2,.,TRBJ2-7
CSVDGGEAFF,TGCAGCGTTGACGGGGGAGAAGCTTTCTTT,TRBV29-1,.,.,TRBJ1-1
CASSLFGPTGNTEAFF,TGCGCCAGCAGCTTGTTTGGTCCGACTGGGAACACTGAAGCTTTCTTT,TRBV5-1,.,.,TRBJ1-1
CASSLEQGSYNEQFF,TGCGCCAGCAGCTTGGAACAGGGGTCCTACAATGAGCAGTTCTTC,TRBV5-1,TRBD1,.,TRBJ2-1
CASSGTEPRDLNTEAFF,TGCGCCAGCAGCGGAACAGAACCCAGAGACTTGAACACTGAAGCTTTCTTT,TRBV4-1,.,.,TRBJ1-1
CASSFYRYTSNGYTF,TGTGCCAGCAGTTTTTACCGATATACCAGTAATGGCTACACCTTC,TRBV12-3/TRBV12-4,.,.,TRBJ1-2